Shown below are 17 T cell receptor beta chains from a single sample sequenced in a study of blood T cell repertoires in COVID-19. Profiling relied on immunoSEQ multiplex PCR, and the TCRdb table lists in-frame clones only, not all of them. The data hold approximately 190,000 clones, with 80% to 90% observed a single time. Sequencing input: peripheral blood. The receptors here all came from a man aged 30 to 39 with active or convalescent COVID-19.

DNA for the CDR3: TGCGCCAGCAGTTTACATAGCGGGGGGAGCTCCTACGAGCAGTACTTC. Translation: CASSLHSGGSSYEQYF. The chain combines TRBV5-1 with TRBJ2-7, with 10 bases that match TRBD2. The length of the CDR3 is 16 residues. After removal of 5 bases from V and 0 bases from J, the junction contained 8 bases not matched to a gene. Germline V gives CDR1 SGHRS, CDR2 YFSETQ.

This clone was recorded once. The V gene is TRBV2, the J gene TRBJ1-1, with a possible D match to TRBD1 (6 bases). The CDR3 is made up of 14 amino acids. In germline, CDR1 is SNHLY, CDR2 FYNNEI. V was clipped by 6 bases and J by 12 bases, with 23 bases between them. This CDR3 is CASSLAGRTAGPFF. Here the CDR3 DNA reads TGTGCCAGCAGCTTGGCCGGTCGGACAGCAGGGCCTTTCTTT.

The V call is TRBV6-5, the J call TRBJ2-7, with D maybe TRBD2 (6 bases). The germline V gene has CDR1 MNHEY and CDR2 SVGAGI. The CDR3 totals 14 residues. The V end was cut by 6 bases, the J end by 5 bases, with 17 bases between. CDR3 sequence (DNA): TGTGCCAGCAGCCGGCTAGCCCGCGGGAACGAGCAGTACTTC. Its translation is CASSRLARGNEQYF.

The chain is built from TRBV5-4 and TRBJ2-7; 8 bases fit TRBD1. There are 12 residues in the CDR3. After removal of 0 bases from V and 7 bases from J, the junction contained 0 bases not matched to a gene. The germline V gene encodes CDR1 SGHNT and CDR2 YYREEE (reference sequence). CDR3 in DNA: TGTGCCAGCAGCTTGGGACAGGGGGAGCAGTACGTC. Translating gives CASSLGQGEQYV.

The J gene is TRBJ2-2, the V gene TRBV7-9, with D tentatively TRBD1 (6 bases). The CDR3 contains 15 residues. Germline lookup yields CDR1 SEHNR and CDR2 FQNEAQ (reference sequence). Trimming pared 2 bases from V and 0 bases from J, leaving 7 bases between. This CDR3 reads CASSLNRANTGELFF. The CDR3 DNA follows: TGTGCCAGCAGCTTAAACAGGGCGAACACCGGGGAGCTGTTTTTT.

This clone appeared a few times. The J gene is TRBJ1-5, the V gene TRBV6-1; 8 nucleotides agree with TRBD1. Germline CDR1 is MNHNS and CDR2 is SASEGT. The CDR3 length is 16 residues. V lost 3 bases to trimming and J lost 2 bases; unmatched junction nucleotides: 6. Here the CDR3 reads CASSDDRGVRNQPQHF. CDR3 DNA sequence: TGTGCCAGCAGTGATGACAGGGGTGTTCGCAATCAGCCCCAGCATTTT.

This chain uses TRBV30 with TRBJ1-2, with 9 bases identical to TRBD1. The CDR3 runs to 14 residues. Losses at the gene ends were 3 bases for V and 3 bases for J; bases not matched to a gene: 5. CDR1 is GTSNPN, CDR2 SVGIG, per germline (reference sequence). The CDR3 DNA sequence: TGTGCCTGGAGACTGTGGGACAGGGACTATGGCTACACCTTC. It translates to CAWRLWDRDYGYTF.

The V gene is TRBV4-3, the J gene TRBJ2-7; TRBD2 matches 12 bases. The CDR3 totals 17 residues. The germline V gene encodes CDR1 LGHNA and CDR2 YSLEER. V lost 2 bases, J lost 5 bases, and 10 bases stayed unmatched. The CDR3: CASSQRLAGDFIHEQYF. DNA for the CDR3: TGCGCCAGCAGCCAACGACTAGCGGGAGATTTTATCCACGAGCAGTACTTC.

The chain uses TRBV15 and TRBJ1-5; D is ambiguous. There are 16 residues in the CDR3. Germline CDR1 LNHNV, CDR2 YYDKDF (reference sequence). V dropped 3 bases and J dropped 0 bases, with 12 bases sitting between them. DNA of the CDR3: TGTGCCACCAGCAGGCTTAACAGTGATAGCAATCAGCCCCAGCATTTT. Protein product: CATSRLNSDSNQPQHF.

This chain links TRBV7-9 with TRBJ1-1; TRBD1 matches at 7 bases. Germline assignment: CDR1 SEHNR and CDR2 FQNEAQ (reference sequence). The CDR3 runs 15 residues. With 7 bases clipped from V and 0 bases from J, the junction kept 8 bases outside the gene matches. The CDR3: CASTERGGLNTEAFF. The CDR3 nucleotides read TGTGCCAGCACCGAAAGAGGGGGCCTGAACACTGAAGCTTTCTTT.

The chain employs TRBV7-9 and TRBJ2-1, with TRBD2 identical over 7 bases. The J segment lost 4 bases and the V segment lost 5 bases, leaving 8 bases of the junction unmatched. This CDR3 region has 15 residues. Germline lookup yields CDR1 SEHNR and CDR2 FQNEAQ (reference sequence). The CDR3 bases are TGTGCCAGCAGCCCCGAGGGGACTATTTACAATGAGCAGTTCTTC. This translates into CASSPEGTIYNEQFF.

The chain has TRBV3-1 (or the pseudogene TRBV3-2) and TRBJ1-2, with a weak D call TRBD1 (6 bases). Germline loops: CDR1 LGHDT, CDR2 YNNKEL (reference sequence). Trimming took off 0 bases at V and 8 bases at J, with 10 bases between the two ends. The CDR3 contains 13 residues. CDR3 nucleotide sequence: TGTGCCAGCAGCCAAGAGACAGGTCGAGGCTACACCTTC. Its protein is CASSQETGRGYTF.

The CDR3 sequence: CASSDVGTGNEQFF. The CDR3 region has the DNA TGTGCCAGCAGTGACGTCGGGACAGGGAATGAGCAGTTCTTC. This chain joins TRBV2 and TRBJ2-1; 9 nucleotides match TRBD1. V was clipped by 3 bases and J by 7 bases; unmatched bases: 4. Looked up from germline, CDR1 is SNHLY and CDR2 is FYNNEI. This CDR3 is 14 amino acids long.

The V and J genes are TRBV2 and TRBJ1-3; 7 bases line up with TRBD1. Germline lookup yields CDR1 SNHLY and CDR2 FYNNEI. V lost 7 bases and J lost 2; bases outside the gene matches: 5. The CDR3 sequence is 14 residues long. The CDR3 sequence: CASIVGQAGNTIYF. CDR3 DNA sequence: TGTGCCAGCATTGTCGGACAGGCTGGAAACACCATATATTTT. Full variable domain (missing parts from reference TRBV2 and TRBJ1-3): EPEVTQTPSHQVTQMGQEVILRCVPISNHLYFYWYRQILGQKVEFLVSFYNNEISEKSEIFDDQFSVERPDGSNFTLKIRSTKLEDSAMYFCASIVGQAGNTIYFGEGSWLTVV.

The chain recombines TRBV24-1 with TRBJ1-5; 10 nucleotides line up with TRBD1. CDR3 length: 15 amino acids. V trimming: 4 bases; J trimming: 5 bases; junction bases outside the gene matches: 4. Looked up from germline, CDR1 is KGHDR and CDR2 is SFDVKD. The CDR3 DNA is TGTGCCACCAGTGACCCGGACAGGGGGGATCAGCCCCAGCATTTT. Amino acids: CATSDPDRGDQPQHF.

This clone was detected a few times. The J gene is TRBJ1-2, the V gene TRBV6-6; a possible D gene is TRBD1 (6 bases). V dropped 6 bases and J dropped 8 bases, with 16 bases sitting between them. The germline CDR1 and CDR2 sequences are MNHNY and SVGAGI (reference sequence). This CDR3 is built from 13 residues. CDR3 region: CASRKNQGFGYTF. In DNA form, the CDR3 reads TGTGCCAGCAGAAAAAACCAGGGGTTCGGCTACACCTTC.

This sequence joins TRBV9 and TRBJ2-5; 7 nucleotides align to TRBD1. The V segment lost 0 bases and the J segment 3 bases; nucleotides outside the gene matches: 2. CDR3 length equals 14 residues. The germline V gene encodes CDR1 SGDLS and CDR2 YYNGEE. CDR3 coding DNA: TGTGCCAGCAGCGTAGGCGACAGGGAAGAGACCCAGTACTTC. Translated: CASSVGDREETQYF.